This T cell receptor beta chain appears in the sequencing data of a study of T cells in localized non-small cell lung cancer. Overall study results and limits: There was an association of higher blood T cell density with longer overall survival. Uninvolved neighboring lung showed the greatest T cell clonality, exceeding tumor. A median of approximately 54 clones ranked among the top 100 in tumor appeared in adjacent lung. The tumor had only one region sequenced, so heterogeneity remains possible.

Assay used: immunoSEQ multiplex PCR; TCRdb lists only in-frame clones, some missing. The sample contains tens of thousands of clones, around 82% of which appear only once. On this clone: What it recognizes is unknown.

This CDR3 comprises 15 residues. The J segment lost 8 bases and the V segment lost 2 bases, leaving 7 bases of the junction unmatched. CDR1 GTSNPN and CDR2 SVGIG come from the germline V gene (reference sequence). The input for sequencing was peripheral blood, taken before any cancer treatment. This sequence joins TRBV30 and TRBJ1-4; 11 bases map to TRBD1. The sequence was obtained from a male donor aged 60 or over with stage II squamous cell lung carcinoma. Here the CDR3 DNA reads TGTGCCTGGAGTCCCGGGACAGGGGGTGGGGAAAAACTGTTTTTT. Amino acid sequence: CAWSPGTGGGEKLFF.